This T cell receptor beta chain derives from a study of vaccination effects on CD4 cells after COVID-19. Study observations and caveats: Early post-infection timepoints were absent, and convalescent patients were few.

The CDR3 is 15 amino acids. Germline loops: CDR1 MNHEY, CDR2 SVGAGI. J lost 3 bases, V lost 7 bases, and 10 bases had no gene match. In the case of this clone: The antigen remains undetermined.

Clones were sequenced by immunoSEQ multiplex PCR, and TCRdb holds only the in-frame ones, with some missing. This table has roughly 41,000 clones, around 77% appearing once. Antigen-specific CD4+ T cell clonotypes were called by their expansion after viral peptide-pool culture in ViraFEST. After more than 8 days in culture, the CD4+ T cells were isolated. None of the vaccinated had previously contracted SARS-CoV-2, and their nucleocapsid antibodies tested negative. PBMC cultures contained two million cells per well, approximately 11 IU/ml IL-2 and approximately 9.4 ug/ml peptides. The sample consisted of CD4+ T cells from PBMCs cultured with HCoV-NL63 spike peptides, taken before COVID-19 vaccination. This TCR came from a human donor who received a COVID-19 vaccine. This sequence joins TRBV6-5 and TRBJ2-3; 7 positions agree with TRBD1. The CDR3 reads CASTERGGGTDTQYF. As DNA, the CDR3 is TGTGCCAGCACCGAAAGAGGGGGCGGAACAGATACGCAGTATTTT.